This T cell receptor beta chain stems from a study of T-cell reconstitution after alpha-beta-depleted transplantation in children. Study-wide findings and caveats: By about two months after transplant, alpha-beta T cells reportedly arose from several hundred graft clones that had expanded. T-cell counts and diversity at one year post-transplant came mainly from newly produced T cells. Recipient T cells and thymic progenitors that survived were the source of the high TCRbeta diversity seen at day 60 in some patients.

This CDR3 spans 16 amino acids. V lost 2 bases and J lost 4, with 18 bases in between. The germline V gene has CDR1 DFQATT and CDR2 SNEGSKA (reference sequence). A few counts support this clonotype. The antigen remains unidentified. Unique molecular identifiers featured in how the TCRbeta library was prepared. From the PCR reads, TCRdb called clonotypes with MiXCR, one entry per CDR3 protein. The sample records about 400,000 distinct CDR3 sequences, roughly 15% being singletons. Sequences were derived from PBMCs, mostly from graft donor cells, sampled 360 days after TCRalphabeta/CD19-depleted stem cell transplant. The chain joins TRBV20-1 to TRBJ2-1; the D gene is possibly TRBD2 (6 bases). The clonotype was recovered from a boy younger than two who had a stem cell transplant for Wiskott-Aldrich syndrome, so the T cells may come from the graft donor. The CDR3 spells CSARYNLGTPYNEQFF. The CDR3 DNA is TGCAGTGCTAGATATAACCTTGGGACTCCTTACAATGAGCAGTTCTTC.